These 17 T cell receptor beta chains were all obtained from the same sample, sequenced in a study of blood T cell repertoires in COVID-19. Repertoires were generated with immunoSEQ multiplex PCR, while TCRdb's copy carries only in-frame clones and drops some. There are tens of thousands of clones in the sample; roughly 82% occur only once, and 1.8% lies in the top ten. Sample: peripheral blood. The receptors derive from a woman aged 55-69 years with acute or convalescent COVID-19.

This chain's CDR3 is CSVATGVGQPQHF. CDR3 bases: TGCAGCGTTGCGACAGGGGTCGGGCAGCCCCAGCATTTT. The chain carries TRBV29-1 and TRBJ1-5; TRBD1 aligns across 8 bases. This CDR3 has 13 amino acids. The germline gives CDR1 SQVTM, CDR2 ANQGSEA. Trimming at V came to 4 bases and at J to 7 bases, leaving 6 bases not matched to a gene.

The chain recombines TRBV6-2 or TRBV6-3 with TRBJ2-1, with TRBD1 matching 7 bases. This CDR3 comprises 15 residues. Germline lookup yields CDR1 MNHEY and CDR2 SVGEGT. V trimming: 4 bases; J trimming: 8 bases; junction bases outside the gene matches: 11. The DNA of the CDR3 is TGTGCCAGCAGTTTCGGTCAGGGGGATAAGGATGAGCAGTTCTTC. This encodes CASSFGQGDKDEQFF.

J is TRBJ1-5 and V is TRBV18, with TRBD1 as a possible D gene (5 bases). The CDR3 contains 14 residues. The germline CDR1 and CDR2 sequences are KGHSH and LQKENI. V lost 3 bases, J lost 3 bases, and 9 bases lay in between. This CDR3 reads CASSPARVNQPQHF. The CDR3 DNA follows: TGTGCCAGCTCACCCGCCAGGGTCAATCAGCCCCAGCATTTT.

This chain uses TRBV28 with TRBJ2-4; the D gene is possibly TRBD1 (5 bases). V lost 3 bases to trimming and J lost 4 bases, with 16 bases between them. Germline V gene lookup returns CDR1 MDHEN and CDR2 SYDVKM. CDR3 length: 16 amino acids. The CDR3 bases are TGTGCCAGCAGTTTTATTAGTAGATACAGGAAAAACATTCAGTACTTC. Its protein product is CASSFISRYRKNIQYF.

This clone was seen more than once but under ten times. The chain is built from TRBV19 and TRBJ1-3, with D possibly matching TRBD1 (5 bases). The germline V gene has CDR1 LNHDA and CDR2 SQIVND (reference sequence). The V gene lost 5 bases and the J gene lost 0 bases, with 11 bases spanning the gap. The CDR3 length is 15 residues. CDR3: CASSDRRGSGNTIYF. The CDR3 nucleotides read TGTGCCAGTAGTGACCGGAGGGGCTCTGGAAACACCATATATTTT. The variable domain in full, with the rest retrieved from reference TRBV19 and TRBJ1-3, is DGGITQSPKYLFRKEGQNVTLSCEQNLNHDAMYWYRQDPGQGLRLIYYSQIVNDFQKGDIAEGYSVSREKKESFPLTVTSAQKNPTAFYLCASSDRRGSGNTIYFGEGSWLTVV.

The chain couples TRBV5-1 to TRBJ2-7; D is perhaps TRBD1 (5 bases). The V gene lost 0 bases and the J gene lost 0 bases, with 16 bases spanning the gap. Looked up from germline, CDR1 is SGHRS and CDR2 is YFSETQ. The CDR3 spans 17 residues. CDR3: CASSLGSIRTGSYEQYF. The CDR3 nucleotides read TGCGCCAGCAGCTTGGGCTCGATTCGCACAGGCTCCTACGAGCAGTACTTC.

The V gene is TRBV6-6, the J gene TRBJ2-7; D perhaps matches TRBD1 (6 bases). Per germline, CDR1 MNHNY and CDR2 SVGAGI (reference sequence). CDR3 length equals 15 residues. V shed 5 bases and J shed 4 bases, with 18 bases lying between them. The CDR3, as DNA: TGTGCCAGCAGTGACCCACCGGACAGCGAATACGAGCAGTACTTC. Translation gives CASSDPPDSEYEQYF.

This rearrangement joins TRBV6-5 to TRBJ2-1, with TRBD1 matching 8 bases. V lost 7 bases, J lost 7 bases, and 6 bases stayed unmatched. The germline gives CDR1 MNHEY, CDR2 SVGAGI. The CDR3 is 13 residues long. The DNA of the CDR3 is TGTGCCAGCACCCCAGGGGGCGGTAATGAGCAGTTCTTC. Translation gives CASTPGGGNEQFF.

This clone was detected once. Other nucleotide sequences in the sample specify the same CDR3. The chain is built from TRBV30 and TRBJ1-1, with D possibly matching TRBD1 (6 bases). The CDR3 is 13 residues long. Deletions cut 0 bases from V and 1 base from J, with 6 bases between. Germline loops: CDR1 GTSNPN, CDR2 SVGIG (reference sequence). The CDR3 is CAWSVGGNTEAFF. The CDR3 region has the DNA TGTGCCTGGAGTGTAGGGGGGAACACTGAAGCTTTCTTT.

J is TRBJ2-7 and V is TRBV27; TRBD1 matches 7 bases. The CDR3 is 14 amino acids. V was clipped by 6 bases and J by 3 bases; unmatched bases: 8. The germline CDR1 and CDR2 sequences are MNHEY and SMNVEV (reference sequence). The CDR3 region is CASRTQGINYEQYF. In DNA form, the CDR3 reads TGTGCCAGCAGGACACAGGGGATCAACTACGAGCAGTACTTC.

This rearrangement joins TRBV6-5 to TRBJ1-6; D gene unclear. Germline CDR1 reads MNHEY; CDR2 reads SVGAGI. This CDR3 is 13 amino acids long. V was cut by 0 bases and J by 10 bases, with 7 bases left in between. Here the CDR3 reads CASSYSPVSPLHF. The CDR3 region has the DNA TGTGCCAGCAGTTACTCCCCAGTGTCACCCCTCCACTTT.

The chain uses TRBV5-4 and TRBJ2-7, with unresolved D. The V end lost 4 bases, the J end lost 5 bases, and 10 bases lay between the germline ends. The CDR3 length is 12 residues. CDR1 is SGHNT and CDR2 is YYREEE in the germline V gene (reference sequence). Written as DNA, the CDR3 is TGTGCCAGCAGCCTTCCTATGGACGAGCAGTACTTC. This sequence encodes CASSLPMDEQYF.

V and J are TRBV7-9 and TRBJ1-6; D is possibly TRBD1 (5 bases). This CDR3 contains 15 residues. V lost 4 bases to trimming and J lost 8 bases, with 15 bases between them. Per the germline V gene, CDR1 is SEHNR and CDR2 is FQNEAQ (reference sequence). The CDR3: CASSSSAGSYSPLHF. The CDR3, as DNA: TGTGCCAGCAGCTCGAGTGCAGGGTCTTATTCACCCCTCCACTTT.

The genes are TRBV19 and TRBJ2-2, with a weak D call TRBD1 (5 bases). The CDR3 extends over 17 amino acids. Germline assignment: CDR1 LNHDA and CDR2 SQIVND (reference sequence). V lost 7 bases to trimming and J lost 0 bases, with 18 bases between them. The CDR3 here is CASTPNRGLANTGELFF. The CDR3 DNA reads as TGTGCCAGTACCCCTAATAGGGGCCTCGCGAACACCGGGGAGCTGTTTTTT.

The rearrangement uses TRBV28 and TRBJ1-5; no reliable D call. Trimming shortened V by 7 bases and J by 5 bases, and 18 bases separated the two germline ends. Germline V gene sequence: CDR1 MDHEN, CDR2 SYDVKM. The CDR3 contains 15 residues. The CDR3 bases are TGTGCCAGCACCCTCACCACGGGATTCTATCAGCCCCAGCATTTT. The encoded protein is CASTLTTGFYQPQHF.

The V call is TRBV10-3, the J call TRBJ1-5; TRBD1 matches at 7 bases. There are 13 residues in the CDR3. After removal of 8 bases from V and 1 base from J, the junction contained 2 bases not matched to a gene. Germline V lookup: CDR1 ENHRY, CDR2 SYGVKD. CDR3 loop: CAIGQASNQPQHF. The DNA of the CDR3 is TGTGCCATCGGACAGGCAAGCAATCAGCCCCAGCATTTT.

About this clone itself: This specimen includes other DNA sequences encoding the same CDR3. V and J are TRBV12-3 or TRBV12-4 and TRBJ1-1; tentatively, D is TRBD1 (6 bases). CDR3 length: 13 amino acids. The V end lost 6 bases, the J end lost 1 base, and 9 bases lay between the germline ends. The CDR3 sequence is CASSPTGNTEAFF. CDR3 DNA: TGTGCCAGCAGCCCGACAGGGAACACTGAAGCTTTCTTT.